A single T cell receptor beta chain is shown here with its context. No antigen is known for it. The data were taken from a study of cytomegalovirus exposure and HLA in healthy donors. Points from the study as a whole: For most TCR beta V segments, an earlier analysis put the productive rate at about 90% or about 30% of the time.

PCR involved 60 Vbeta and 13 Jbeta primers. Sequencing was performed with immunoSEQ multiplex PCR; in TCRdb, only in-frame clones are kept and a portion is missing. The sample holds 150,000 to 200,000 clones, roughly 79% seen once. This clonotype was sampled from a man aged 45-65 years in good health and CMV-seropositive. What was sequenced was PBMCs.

CDR3 loop: CASSPLEATGSPLHF. The CDR3 DNA reads TGCGCCAGCAGCCCGCTAGAGGCGACTGGTTCACCCCTCCACTTT. The chain combines TRBV5-1 with TRBJ1-6; D is unresolved. This CDR3 is built from 15 residues. Trimming shortened V by 4 bases and J by 9 bases, and 17 bases separated the two germline ends. CDR1 and CDR2 (germline): SGHRS, YFSETQ.